This TCR beta chain appears in the sequencing data of a study of response to subunit inactivated influenza vaccine. TCRdb recomputed calls from the RT-PCR reads with MiXCR, one row per CDR3 protein. The sample carries 550,000 to 800,000 distinct CDR3 sequences, roughly 14% recorded once. V dropped 8 bases and J dropped 3 bases, with 13 bases sitting between them. Germline values: CDR1 MNHEY, CDR2 SVGEGT. The CDR3 is made up of 14 amino acids. Study conclusions and caveats: Few additional T cells are recruited per seasonal influenza vaccination, authors suggested.

This clonotype was picked up a small number of times. Its matching antigen is unknown. This sequence joins TRBV6-2 or TRBV6-3 and TRBJ2-2; D remains ambiguous. This TCR derives from a man over 45 who received an inactivated influenza vaccine. The sample consisted of PBMCs from blood, taken less than 15 days before vaccination. The CDR3: CASLGYAYTGELFF. The CDR3 DNA sequence: TGTGCCAGCCTCGGTTACGCCTACACCGGGGAGCTGTTTTTT.